Presented here are 10 T cell receptor beta chains from one specimen sequenced in a study of OX40 agonist ivuxolimab in advanced cancers. Sequencing was performed with immunoSEQ multiplex PCR; in TCRdb, only in-frame clones are kept and a portion is missing. The sample holds tens of thousands of clones, approximately 90% seen once. Sequenced material: CD4+ or CD8+ T cells sorted from blood, taken in a trial of the OX40 agonist ivuxolimab. The receptors here all came from an adult with an advanced solid tumor such as melanoma, head and neck, liver or kidney cancer.

The chain links TRBV5-5 to TRBJ2-3; the D gene is possibly TRBD1 (6 bases). CDR3 length: 15 amino acids. Germline CDR1 is SGHKS and CDR2 is YYEKEE (reference sequence). V was cut by 4 bases and J by 0 bases, with 12 bases left in between. The DNA of the CDR3 is TGTGCCAGCAGCCTCCGGGACATTAGCACAGATACGCAGTATTTT. This translates into CASSLRDISTDTQYF.

The CDR3 region has the DNA TGTGCCAGCAGCGTAGAGTCGGGAGGACCCTACGAGCAGTACTTC. Amino acids: CASSVESGGPYEQYF. J is TRBJ2-5 and V is TRBV7-9; TRBD2 aligns across 7 bases. The J call may be in error: the DNA end matches TRBJ2-7 better. This CDR3 is 15 amino acids long. Germline V gene data show CDR1 as SEHNR and CDR2 as FQNEAQ (reference sequence).

This chain uses TRBV7-3 with TRBJ2-3; TRBD2 agrees at 14 bases. The CDR3 is made up of 18 amino acids. Germline CDR1 reads SGHTA; CDR2 reads FQGTGA. Trimming removed 3 bases from V and 2 bases from J; junction bases left unmatched: 7. As DNA, the CDR3 is TGTGCCAGCAGCTTGACCGGGACTAGCGGGAGCACCACAGATACGCAGTATTTT. Protein product: CASSLTGTSGSTTDTQYF.

For the CDR3, the DNA is TGTGCCAGCAGGGGGGCCGGCTCCTACGAGCAGTACTTC. Amino acids: CASRGAGSYEQYF. This rearrangement joins TRBV6-1 to TRBJ2-7; D possibly corresponds to TRBD1 (6 bases). CDR1 is MNHNS, CDR2 SASEGT, per germline. The V gene lost 6 bases and the J gene lost 0 bases, with 9 bases spanning the gap. There are 13 residues in the CDR3.

This rearrangement joins TRBV27 to TRBJ1-1; 7 nucleotides align to TRBD1. V was pared by 3 bases and J by 3 bases, with 4 bases of the junction left unmatched. Germline V gives CDR1 MNHEY, CDR2 SMNVEV (reference sequence). The CDR3 consists of 14 residues. CDR3 loop: CASSLLQGYTEAFF. In DNA form, the CDR3 reads TGTGCCAGCAGTTTGCTACAGGGGTACACTGAAGCTTTCTTT.

The rearrangement uses TRBV19 and TRBJ2-1; TRBD1 matches 8 bases. The CDR3 loop spans 11 amino acids. Germline CDR1 reads LNHDA; CDR2 reads SQIVND (reference sequence). Trimming took 5 bases from V and 14 from J; bases not matched to a gene: 5. This chain's CDR3 is CASSSGGIEFF. CDR3 nucleotide sequence: TGTGCCAGTAGTTCAGGGGGCATCGAGTTCTTC.

The chain is built from TRBV15 and TRBJ2-3; 10 positions agree with TRBD2. CDR3 length: 17 amino acids. In germline, CDR1 is LNHNV, CDR2 YYDKDF (reference sequence). The ends lost 0 bases at V and 3 bases at J; junction bases unmatched: 6. This CDR3 is CATSRDKTSGPTDTQYF. The DNA for the CDR3 is TGTGCCACCAGCAGAGATAAGACTAGCGGGCCAACAGATACGCAGTATTTT.

The chain carries TRBV5-4 and TRBJ2-2, with D possibly being TRBD1 (6 bases). Trimming shortened V by 2 bases and J by 6 bases, and 14 bases separated the two germline ends. The germline gives CDR1 SGHNT, CDR2 YYREEE (reference sequence). The CDR3 is 15 amino acids. The CDR3 nucleotides are TGTGCCAGCAGCTTTGGACAGATAGGTGCCGGGGAGCTGTTTTTT. Translation gives CASSFGQIGAGELFF.

The chain has TRBV28 and TRBJ1-5; D is unclear. CDR1 is MDHEN and CDR2 is SYDVKM in the germline V gene. V lost 4 bases to trimming and J lost 3 bases, with 25 bases between them. CDR3 length: 19 residues. The CDR3 DNA sequence: TGTGCCAGCAGTTCGTCCAGAGACACCAGAGGAATCCACAATCAGCCCCAGCATTTT. Amino acids: CASSSSRDTRGIHNQPQHF.

This clone showed up just a few times. The rearrangement links TRBV19 to TRBJ2-7; D gene ambiguous. Germline V gene data show CDR1 as LNHDA and CDR2 as SQIVND (reference sequence). The CDR3 extends over 11 amino acids. V lost 6 bases to trimming and J lost 4 bases, with 7 bases between them. CDR3 nucleotide sequence: TGTGCCAGTAGAAAGGATTACGAGCAGTACTTC. Protein product: CASRKDYEQYF.